Described below is a single T cell receptor (beta chain) sequence and its context. The target of this receptor is not known. The junction shows a germline mismatch at one end, possibly a read error. These data are taken from a study of molecular identifiers for immune sequencing clone quantification (dated by TCRdb to 2016 to 2019). Describing the broader study: For a replicate experiment, the RNA from either approximately 20,000 or 100,000 naive CD8 T cells was divided into five aliquots, and four of those aliquots went on to sequencing. This methods study benchmarked molecular-identifier clustering-based TCR repertoire sequencing (MIDCIRS) and TCR RNA copy counting, using CD8 T cells to do so.

Naive CD8 T cell libraries were made from around 18,000 to 910,000 sorted cells using 10%, 30% or 50% of purified RNA. On a BD FACSAria II, naive CD8 T cells were FACS-sorted as CD8+CD4-CCR7+CD45RA+ and collected into RLT Plus buffer. Around 11 TCR copies' worth of Jurkat RNA were spiked into roughly 19,000-1,000,000 naive CD8 T cell samples to test detection sensitivity. CD8 T cells were enriched using RosetteSep CD8+ T Cell Enrichment Cocktail and Ficoll-Paque, and the enriched cells then underwent ACK red cell lysis. As encoded in the germline V gene, CDR1 is KGHDR while CDR2 is SFDVKD. The CDR3 contains 17 residues, cysteine and phenylalanine counted. The kept DNA is CDR3 alone, 51 bases in frame from the first base. On the study overall, not on this receptor specifically: Clones above 20 RNA copies held over 99% of molecules in CMV-specific effector cells but under 1% in naive cells. Modeling estimated 2.5 to 3.5 recovered TCR RNA copies per cell, compared with about 10 by digital PCR, which implies 25% to 30% capture efficiency. Identical TCR molecules sharing a barcode could cause highly expanded clone sizes to be underestimated. When barcode sub-clustering was left out, chimeric consensus sequences inflated TCR diversity, with chimeras reaching as high as 47%. Spiked-in Jurkat TCR RNA equal to a single cell's worth was reported to be detectable even within 1,100,000 naive CD8 T cells. The naive libraries included spiked-in Jurkat TCR RNA (around 9 copies' worth), and this Jurkat TCR RNA is not part of the donor repertoire.

The library was obtained by PCR. TCRdb shows the sequencer as Illumina HiSeq 4000. Preparation of bulk TCR libraries followed a previously described approach, with the TCR primers listed in Table S5. Purification of total RNA was performed with the Qiagen AllPrep DNA/RNA kit. Before analysis, reads from multiple sequencing runs of the same library were pooled. For the original study's pipeline: Reads were retained only if an exact TCR constant sequence was present, and the retained reads were trimmed to 150 nt and grouped according to their 12-nt molecular barcodes. Reads inside each barcode group were sub-clustered using a 15% Levenshtein threshold, and a quality-weighted consensus sequence was constructed for each RNA molecule. Non-functional sequences were filtered out, along with any lower-count sequence sitting one edit away from another sequence. Barcode sub-clusters with fewer than 20% of the maximum read count were removed, based on fitting two negative binomial distributions. TCRdb reprocessed the public reads (quality trimming at Q25 with fastp, clone calling with MiXCR) and kept in-frame beta chains. Each CDR3 protein appears once, grouped with its most common genes and DNA. In this record, the V and J calls reflect TCRdb's handling and not the investigators' own analysis. This sample lists under 650,000 distinct CDR3 sequences; just under 20% were detected once. Around 0.86% of the sample goes to the ten largest clones.

The chain employs TRBV24-1 and TRBJ2-3; the D gene may be TRBD1 or TRBD2, since each aligns over 6 bases. The source is a human donor in good health. Some libraries in this study had Jurkat cell RNA spiked in. The sample comprised naive CD8+ T cells from blood, with Jurkat cell RNA spiked in. Taken with the paper, the label for cell subset or site translates to: FACS-sorted CD8+CD4-CCR7+CD45RA+ naive T cells. The CDR3: CATSDSGANDTPDMQYF. The DNA sequence is given as TGTGCCACCAGTGATTCGGGGGCAAACGACACCCCAGATATGCAGTATTTT.